A selection of T cell receptor beta chains follows, all from one sample in a study of PD-L1 blockade in urothelial cancer. The method was immunoSEQ multiplex PCR; TCRdb's version includes in-frame clones alone and lacks a portion of them. The repertoire has about 47,000 clones, roughly four fifths of them found once; the top ten carry approximately 1.7%. Source: PBMCs, taken around atezolizumab (anti-PD-L1) treatment. The receptors originated from a man aged 45-60 years with urothelial cancer. Both conserved end residues are part of each CDR3.

V	J	CDR3
TRBV4-1	TRBJ2-3	CASSQERDTQYF
TRBV5-1	TRBJ2-3	CASSPTGGADTQYF
TRBV2	TRBJ1-2	CASSVSYGYTF
TRBV9	TRBJ2-5	CASSVGGEQETQYF
TRBV27	TRBJ1-2	CASSPQAWAGVNYGYTF
TRBV27	TRBJ2-1	CASSGGGGPSGAFNEQFF
TRBV14	TRBJ2-2	CASSQRSTGVNTGELFF
TRBV19	TRBJ1-5	CASKDVGAAQPQHF
TRBV28	TRBJ1-5	CASSTLERNSNQPQHF
TRBV27	TRBJ2-7	CASNRAIVAYEQYF
TRBV7-6	TRBJ2-2	CASSLRLAANTGELFF
TRBV5-8	TRBJ2-7	CASSHSAPYEQYF
TRBV6-5	TRBJ2-1	CASSPGTGGNEQFF
TRBV6-1	TRBJ1-2	CASSVTGEKGGYTF
TRBV5-1	TRBJ2-4	CASRPTGTVAKNIQYF
TRBV15	TRBJ2-2	CATRLDRAFTGELFF
TRBV5-1	TRBJ1-1	CASSTVNTEAFF
TRBV6-6	TRBJ2-1	CASIKSGTRGSNEQFF
TRBV9	TRBJ2-7	CASSLGTGAGYEQYF
TRBV9	TRBJ2-5	CASSARIQETQYF
TRBV28	TRBJ1-1	CASSLTGVLTEAFF
TRBV7-8	TRBJ1-2	CASSSGQGLYGYTF
TRBV11-3	TRBJ2-1	CASSTDRGNEQFF
TRBV11-2	TRBJ1-2	CASRLAGTVGGYTF
TRBV28	TRBJ1-2	CASSPDINYGYTF
TRBV7-3	TRBJ2-5	CASSSLGQGGETQYF
TRBV6-5	TRBJ2-3	CASRGTQRTDTQYF
TRBV6-6	TRBJ1-2	CASSYGTAGDRYTF
TRBV6-4	TRBJ1-1	CASSDSPGQFEAFF